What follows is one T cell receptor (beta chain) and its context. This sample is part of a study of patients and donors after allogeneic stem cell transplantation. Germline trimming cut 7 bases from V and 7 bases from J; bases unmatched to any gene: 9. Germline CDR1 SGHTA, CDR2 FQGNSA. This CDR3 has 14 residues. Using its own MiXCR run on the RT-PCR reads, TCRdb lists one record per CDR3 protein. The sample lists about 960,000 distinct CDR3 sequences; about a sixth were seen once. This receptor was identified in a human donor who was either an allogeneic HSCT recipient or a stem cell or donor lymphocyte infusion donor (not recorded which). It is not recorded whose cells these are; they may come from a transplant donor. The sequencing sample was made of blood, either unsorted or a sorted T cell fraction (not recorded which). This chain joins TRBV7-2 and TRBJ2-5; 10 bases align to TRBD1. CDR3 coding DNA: TGTGCCAGCAATATTGGACAGGGGGAGGGGACCCAGTACTTC. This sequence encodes CASNIGQGEGTQYF.